Included here is one TCR beta chain sequence, with context. Sequencing was performed with immunoSEQ multiplex PCR; in TCRdb, only in-frame clones are kept and a portion is missing. Of about 2.4 million clones in the sample, around 94% were seen once. Healthy and HIV-negative, the adult donors had no recent acute infections or vaccinations. Division of CD4+ cells produced a CD45RA+ naive subset and a CD45RA-negative memory subset. The CDR3 is 13 residues long. J was trimmed by 2 bases and V by 9 bases; bases with no gene match: 6. Germline V gene lookup returns CDR1 MNHNS and CDR2 SASEGT. The data were taken from a study of shared clonotypes between healthy human individuals.

The clonotype comes from a man between 18 and 35 years old in good health. Sequences were obtained from naive CD4+ T cells sorted from blood. Subset meaning: CD45RA+ positively selected. This sequence joins TRBV6-1 and TRBJ1-2; 7 positions agree with TRBD1. Written as DNA, the CDR3 is TGTGCCAGGGGCAAGGGGGCAAACTATGGCTACACCTTC. It yields the protein CARGKGANYGYTF.